The present T cell receptor beta chain was sequenced within a study of cytomegalovirus exposure and HLA in healthy donors. Germline values: CDR1 SEHNR, CDR2 FQNEAQ (reference sequence). CDR3 length equals 17 residues. The V and J ends lost 7 bases and 8 bases respectively, with 29 bases between them. With 60 Vbeta and 13 Jbeta primers, the PCR was carried out. Libraries were prepared by immunoSEQ multiplex PCR; TCRdb keeps only in-frame clonotypes and omits some of them. The sample consists of more than 200,000 clones, 70% of them appearing once. This clonotype originated in a man aged 40-55 years in good health and CMV-seropositive. What was sequenced was PBMCs. The rearrangement links TRBV7-9 to TRBJ1-2; a possible D gene is TRBD1 (5 bases). The CDR3 DNA follows: TGTGCCAGCATCCCTAGTGGGACTTTTCGCGGGTCGCGAGGCTACACCTTC. Encoded protein: CASIPSGTFRGSRGYTF.